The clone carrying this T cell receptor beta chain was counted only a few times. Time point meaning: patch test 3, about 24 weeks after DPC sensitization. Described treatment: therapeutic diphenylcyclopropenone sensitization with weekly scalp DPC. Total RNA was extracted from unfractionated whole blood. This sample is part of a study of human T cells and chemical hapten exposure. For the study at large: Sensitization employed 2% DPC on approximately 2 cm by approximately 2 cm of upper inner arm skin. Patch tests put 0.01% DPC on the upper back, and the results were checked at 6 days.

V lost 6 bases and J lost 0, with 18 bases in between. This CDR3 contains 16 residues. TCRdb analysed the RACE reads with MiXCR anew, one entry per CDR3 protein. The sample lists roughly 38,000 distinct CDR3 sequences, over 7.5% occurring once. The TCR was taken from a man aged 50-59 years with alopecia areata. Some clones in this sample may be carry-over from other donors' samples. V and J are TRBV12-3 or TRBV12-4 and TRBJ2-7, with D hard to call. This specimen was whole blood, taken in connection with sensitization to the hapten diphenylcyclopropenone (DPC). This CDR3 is CASSGFTPESSYEQYF. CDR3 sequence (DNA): TGTGCCAGCAGCGGGTTCACGCCCGAGAGCTCCTACGAGCAGTACTTC.